What follows is one T cell receptor (beta chain) and its context. This sample is part of a study of blood T cell repertoires in COVID-19. As for the study in general: Whether acute or convalescent, the COVID-19 samples came from the United States, Italy and Spain. From T cells, B-cell-depleted T cells, or PBMCs came the material, which was cDNA or gDNA.

Authors' analysis steps: For nucleated cells, counts were estimated from reference gene primer amplification. Repertoires were generated with immunoSEQ multiplex PCR, while TCRdb's copy carries only in-frame clones and drops some. The V and J calls and clone size are taken from that table; D and trimming were inferred from the DNA. This sample has hundreds of thousands of clones; around 84% occur once, and the top ten carry approximately 2.9%. V was cut by 4 bases and J by 5 bases, with 20 bases left in between. Germline CDR1 is MNHNS and CDR2 is SASEGT. This CDR3 region has 16 residues. This TCR derives from a man between 60 and 75 years old with acute or convalescent COVID-19. This sequence joins TRBV6-1 and TRBJ1-2; D is ambiguous. Sequenced sample: peripheral blood. CDR3 sequence: CASSAVGETRGYGYTF. For the CDR3, the DNA is TGTGCCAGCAGTGCGGTGGGTGAGACACGGGGATATGGCTACACCTTC.